The clone carrying this T cell receptor (beta chain) showed up just once. This CDR3 has 17 residues. In germline, CDR1 is SGHTA, CDR2 FQGTGA. The V gene lost 2 bases and the J gene lost 0 bases, with 11 bases spanning the gap. Profiling relied on immunoSEQ multiplex PCR, and the TCRdb table lists in-frame clones only, not all of them. The sample contains under 35,000 clones, about 83% of which appear only once. The source of the sample is a study of blood T cell repertoires in COVID-19. Sample: peripheral blood. This TCR derives from a man between 65 and 85 years old with active COVID-19. V and J are TRBV7-3 and TRBJ2-6; D perhaps matches TRBD1 (6 bases). In DNA, the CDR3 is TGTGCCAGCAGCTTACGGGACATATACTCTGGGGCCAACGTCCTGACTTTC. Its translation: CASSLRDIYSGANVLTF.